This TCR beta chain came from a study of tumor-infiltrating lymphocytes in primary liver carcinoma. Co-extraction yielded RNA and DNA from around 18-30 mg of unsorted bulk tissue. TCR beta cDNA came from about 0.45 ug total RNA, primed with a constant-region primer. What produced the TCR beta libraries was three nested multiplex PCR rounds using slightly modified ARM-PCR. TCRdb reprocessed the multiplex PCR reads with MiXCR, giving one entry per CDR3 protein. The data contain approximately 80,000 distinct CDR3 sequences, approximately 69% of them singletons. A word on this clonotype: The junction departs from the called germline gene at one end, perhaps through a read error.

This TCR came from a middle-aged man with primary liver carcinoma and hepatitis B virus infection. The sequencing input was tumor-adjacent normal liver tissue.

CDR3: CAARDTGWDEQLF. The CDR3 bases are TGTGCCGCACGTGACACCGGATGGGATGAACAGCTCTTC. The J gene is TRBJ2-1, the V gene TRBV10-3, with D uncertain. The length of the CDR3 is 13 residues. Germline lookup yields CDR1 ENHRY and CDR2 SYGVKD.